Described below is a single TCR beta chain sequence and its context. Looked up from germline, CDR1 is SGDLS and CDR2 is YYNGEE. V shed 3 bases and J shed 5 bases, with 20 bases lying between them. The CDR3 covers 16 residues. This sample was taken from a study of blood T cell repertoires in COVID-19. Background on the study: Sample material is recorded as cDNA or gDNA derived from T cells, B-cell-depleted T cells, or PBMCs.

Authors' processing steps: Reference gene primer amplification gave estimated nucleated cell counts. Repertoires were generated with immunoSEQ multiplex PCR, while TCRdb's copy carries only in-frame clones and drops some. V and J calls and clone size are copied from that table; D and trimming were computed from the DNA. The sample lists 250,000 or so clones; approximately 90% were seen once. The rearrangement joins TRBV9 to TRBJ1-1; no clear D gene. The receptor comes from a woman in her twenties or thirties with acute COVID-19. The sequenced sample consisted of PBMCs or T cells enriched from blood (not recorded which). For the CDR3, the DNA is TGTGCCAGCAGCGCCCGAGGTTGGGCCGGGGAGACTGAAGCTTTCTTT. This gives the protein CASSARGWAGETEAFF.